Included here is one T cell receptor beta chain sequence, with context. Profiling relied on immunoSEQ multiplex PCR, and the TCRdb table lists in-frame clones only, not all of them. The profile shows about 150,000 clones, about 87% of them singletons. Time point meaning: blood 2 weeks post-SBRT. Treatment indicated: 15 Gy SBRT to primary tumor, nephrectomy 4 weeks later. This specimen belongs to a study of radiation and T cells in renal cell carcinoma. The CDR3 consists of 14 residues. Deletions cut 0 bases from V and 6 bases from J, with 12 bases between. Germline lookup yields CDR1 SGHTA and CDR2 FQGNSA.

The sample consisted of blood, taken from a patient whose treatment included radiotherapy and nephrectomy. The source is a woman between 45 and 60 years old with renal cell carcinoma. This chain joins TRBV7-2 and TRBJ2-7; D possibly corresponds to TRBD2 (5 bases). The CDR3 bases are TGTGCCAGCAGCTTAGCGGGCCTGAGGGCCGAGCAGTACTTC. Protein: CASSLAGLRAEQYF. The full variable domain, in which reference TRBV7-2 and TRBJ2-7 provide the parts outside the CDR3, is GAGVSQSPSNKVTEKGKDVELRCDPISGHTALYWYRQSLGQGLEFLIYFQGNSAPDKSGLPSDRFSAERTGGSVSTLTIQRTQQEDSAVYLCASSLAGLRAEQYFGPGTRLTVT.